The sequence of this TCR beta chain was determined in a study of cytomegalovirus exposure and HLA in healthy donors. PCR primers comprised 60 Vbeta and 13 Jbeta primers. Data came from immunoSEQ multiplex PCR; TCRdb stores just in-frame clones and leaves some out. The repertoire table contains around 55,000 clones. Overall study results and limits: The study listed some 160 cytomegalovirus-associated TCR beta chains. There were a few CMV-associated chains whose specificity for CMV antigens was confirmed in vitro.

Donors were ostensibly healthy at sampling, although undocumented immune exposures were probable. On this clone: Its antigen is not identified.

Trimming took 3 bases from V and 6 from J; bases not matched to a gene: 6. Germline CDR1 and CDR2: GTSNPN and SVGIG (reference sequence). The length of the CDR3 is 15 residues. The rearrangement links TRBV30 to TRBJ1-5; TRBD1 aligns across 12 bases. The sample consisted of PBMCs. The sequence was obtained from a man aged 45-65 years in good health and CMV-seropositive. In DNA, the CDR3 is TGTGCCTGGAGCGCTGGGACAGGGGGCGGTCAGCCCCAGCATTTT. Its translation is CAWSAGTGGGQPQHF.